This entry is about one T cell receptor beta chain. V shed 1 base and J shed 0 bases, with 10 bases lying between them. The CDR3 contains 15 residues. The germline gives CDR1 SQVTM, CDR2 ANQGSEA. Researchers prepared the TCRbeta library using unique molecular identifiers, the study reports. MiXCR, applied by TCRdb to the PCR reads, yields one record per CDR3 protein. This sample has about 270,000 distinct CDR3 sequences; about a tenth occur once, and the top ten carry roughly a tenth. The data derive from a study of T-cell reconstitution after alpha-beta-depleted transplantation in children. The sequence derives from a human donor who donated a stem cell graft to a child with SCID. V gene TRBV29-1 combines with J gene TRBJ2-1, with D hard to call. Material: PBMCs from the stem cell graft donor, obtained from the stem cell graft. In DNA, the CDR3 is TGCAGCGTTGAAGGGGTGAAGAGCTCCTACAATGAGCAGTTCTTC. Amino acid sequence: CSVEGVKSSYNEQFF.